Listed below are T cell receptor beta chains from one sample, sequenced in a study of regulatory T cells in long-lasting Graves disease. TCRdb ran MiXCR on the multiplex PCR reads and lists one entry per CDR3 protein. The sample holds 540,000 or so distinct CDR3 sequences; approximately 15% are singletons and the top ten take roughly 10%. The same data also contributed to another study, on T cells in Graves' hyperthyroidism and ophthalmopathy.

The specimen comprised peripheral blood mononuclear cells (PBMCs), sampled at new diagnosis, from a patient treated with antithyroid drugs. All receptors come from a young man with Graves disease. CDR3s include the opening cysteine and the closing phenylalanine or tryptophan. The D gene is left open where the match is weak. Clone size is not always given. Where it is, it says once, few, many or a class for expanded clones.

TRBD2,TRBV9,TRBJ2-1,many,CASSVDTGLATNEQFF,TGTGCCAGCAGCGTAGATACGGGACTAGCGACCAATGAGCAGTTCTTC
TRBD1,TRBV4-1,TRBJ1-4,-,CASSREGAENEKLFF,TGCGCCAGCAGCCGAGAGGGGGCTGAGAATGAAAAACTGTTTTTT
-,TRBV19,TRBJ2-5,few,CASSTGMGETQYF,TGTGCCAGTAGTACCGGGATGGGGGAGACCCAGTACTTC
-,TRBV15,TRBJ2-4,many,CATSKSSGVAKNIQYF,TGTGCCACCAGCAAAAGTTCAGGTGTAGCCAAAAACATTCAGTACTTC
TRBD2,TRBV15,TRBJ2-7,-,CATSREYAGLVLFHYEQYF,TGTGCCACCAGCAGAGAATACGCCGGACTAGTCCTCTTTCACTACGAGCAGTACTTC
-,TRBV20-1,TRBJ2-7,few,CSAPRQDKYSYEQYF,TGCAGTGCCCCAAGACAGGACAAATACTCCTACGAGCAGTACTTC
TRBD1,TRBV27,TRBJ2-7,many,CASSLSGQAGLEQYF,TGTGCCAGCAGTTTATCGGGACAGGCGGGACTTGAGCAGTACTTC
-,TRBV7-3,TRBJ1-2,-,CASSLTGPLRANYGYTF,TGTGCCAGCAGCTTAACAGGGCCTTTGAGGGCTAACTATGGCTACACCTTC
-,TRBV12-3/TRBV12-4,TRBJ2-4,many,CASTRGHGKNIQYF,TGTGCCAGCACCAGAGGACATGGGAAAAACATTCAGTACTTC
-,TRBV5-1,TRBJ2-7,many,CASSSPTVGWGEQYF,TGCGCCAGCAGTTCTCCTACGGTGGGATGGGGAGAGCAGTACTTC
-,TRBV18,TRBJ1-5,few,CASSGTQGGQPQHF,TGTGCGAGCTCAGGGACACAGGGTGGTCAGCCCCAGCATTTT
-,TRBV28,TRBJ1-6,many,CASDRAGVPSPLHF,TGTGCCAGCGATCGGGCCGGGGTGCCCTCACCCCTCCACTTT
TRBD2,TRBV5-6,TRBJ2-5,many,CASSLDLSTSGQETQYF,TGTGCCAGCAGCTTGGACCTCTCGACTAGCGGCCAAGAGACCCAGTACTTC
TRBD1,TRBV24-1,TRBJ1-4,-,CATSDPGGTNEKLFF,TGTGCCACCAGTGACCCAGGGGGGACTAATGAAAAACTGTTTTTT
-,TRBV14,TRBJ2-7,many,CASSWTGGTTNYEQYF,TGTGCCAGCAGTTGGACTGGCGGAACCACTAACTACGAGCAGTACTTC
TRBD1,TRBV12-5,TRBJ1-2,many,CASGSSDRDDGYTF,TGTGCTAGTGGTTCCTCGGACAGGGATGATGGCTACACCTTC
TRBD1,TRBV18,TRBJ2-3,many,CASSGQGAEDTQYF,TGTGCCAGCTCAGGACAGGGGGCTGAAGATACGCAGTATTTT
-,TRBV10-2,TRBJ2-7,-,CASSEKQGYEQYF,TGCGCCAGCAGTGAGAAGCAGGGTTACGAGCAGTACTTC
-,TRBV15,TRBJ1-2,-,CATSRDVRGHGYTF,TGTGCCACCAGCAGAGATGTAAGGGGTCATGGCTACACCTTC
TRBD2,TRBV5-1,TRBJ2-7,many,CASSRGTSGYYEQYF,TGCGCCAGCAGCCGTGGGACTAGCGGCTACTACGAGCAGTACTTC
-,TRBV6-2/TRBV6-3,TRBJ2-1,many,CASSSLGGNEQFF,TGTGCCAGCAGCTCCCTCGGGGGCAATGAGCAGTTCTTC
-,TRBV2,TRBJ2-1,many,CASPRPGPYNEQFF,TGTGCCAGCCCAAGACCTGGCCCCTACAATGAGCAGTTCTTC
TRBD2,TRBV7-2,TRBJ2-2,many,CASSPPQGSGSMRTGELFF,TGTGCCAGCAGCCCCCCCCAGGGTAGCGGGAGTATGAGAACCGGGGAGCTGTTTTTT
-,TRBV29-1,TRBJ1-2,-,CSVQAARGYTF,TGCAGCGTTCAGGCAGCAAGAGGCTACACCTTC